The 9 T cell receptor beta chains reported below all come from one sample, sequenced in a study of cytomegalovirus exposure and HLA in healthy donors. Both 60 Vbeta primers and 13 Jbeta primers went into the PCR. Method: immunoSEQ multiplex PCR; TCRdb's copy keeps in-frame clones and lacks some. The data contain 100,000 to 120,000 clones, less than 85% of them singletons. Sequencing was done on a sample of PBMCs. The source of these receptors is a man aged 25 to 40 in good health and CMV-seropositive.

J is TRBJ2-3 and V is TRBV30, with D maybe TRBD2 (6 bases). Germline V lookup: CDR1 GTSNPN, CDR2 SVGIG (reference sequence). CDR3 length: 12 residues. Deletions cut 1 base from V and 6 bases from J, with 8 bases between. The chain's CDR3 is CAWSGGEDTQYF. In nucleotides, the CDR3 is TGTGCCTGGAGTGGGGGGGAGGATACGCAGTATTTT.

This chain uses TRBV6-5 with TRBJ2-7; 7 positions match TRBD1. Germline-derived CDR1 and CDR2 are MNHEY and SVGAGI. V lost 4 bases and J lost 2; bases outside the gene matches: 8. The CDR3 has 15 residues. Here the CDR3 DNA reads TGTGCCAGCAGTTTTACTGGACAGGAGCCCTACGAGCAGTACTTC. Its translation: CASSFTGQEPYEQYF.

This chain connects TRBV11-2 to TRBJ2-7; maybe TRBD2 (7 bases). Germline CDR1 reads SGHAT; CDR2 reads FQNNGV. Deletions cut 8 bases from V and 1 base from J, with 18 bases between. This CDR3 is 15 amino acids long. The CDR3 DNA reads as TGTGCCAGCGAGACCCCGGGGGGCACTTCCTACGAGCAGTACTTC. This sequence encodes CASETPGGTSYEQYF.

This CDR3 reads CASSHGTAYEQYF. The DNA for the CDR3 is TGCGCCAGCAGCCACGGGACAGCCTACGAGCAGTACTTC. J is TRBJ2-7 and V is TRBV4-1; 7 nucleotides align to TRBD1. The CDR3 is 13 residues long. Germline-derived CDR1 and CDR2 are MGHRA and YSYEKL. V lost 3 bases and J lost 2; bases outside the gene matches: 1.

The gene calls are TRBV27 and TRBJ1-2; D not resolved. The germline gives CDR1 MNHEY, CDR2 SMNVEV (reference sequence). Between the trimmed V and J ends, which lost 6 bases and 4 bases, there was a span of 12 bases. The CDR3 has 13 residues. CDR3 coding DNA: TGTGCCAGCAGCCTAGGAGGTTTCTATGGCTACACCTTC. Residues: CASSLGGFYGYTF.

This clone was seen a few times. The CDR3 is CASSKREPPDEKLFF. DNA for the CDR3: TGTGCCAGCAGTAAAAGGGAGCCCCCGGATGAAAAACTGTTTTTT. The gene calls are TRBV6-6 and TRBJ1-4; no definite D call. Germline V gene sequence: CDR1 MNHNY, CDR2 SVGAGI (reference sequence). With 5 bases removed from V and 6 bases from J, the gap between germline ends came to 16 bases. The CDR3 has 15 amino acids.

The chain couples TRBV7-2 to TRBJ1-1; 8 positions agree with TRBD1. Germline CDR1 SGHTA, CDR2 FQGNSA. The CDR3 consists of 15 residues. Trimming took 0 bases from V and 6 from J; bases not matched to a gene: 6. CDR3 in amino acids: CASSLALGQGAEAFF. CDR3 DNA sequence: TGTGCCAGCAGCTTAGCGCTTGGACAGGGTGCTGAAGCTTTCTTT.

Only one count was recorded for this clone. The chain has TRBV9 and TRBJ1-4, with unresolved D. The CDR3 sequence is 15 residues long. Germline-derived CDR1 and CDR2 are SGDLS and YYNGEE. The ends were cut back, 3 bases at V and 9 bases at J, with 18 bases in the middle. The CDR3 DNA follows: TGTGCCAGCAGCGCACACCCGGAGGCCCTTCAAAAACTGTTTTTT. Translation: CASSAHPEALQKLFF.

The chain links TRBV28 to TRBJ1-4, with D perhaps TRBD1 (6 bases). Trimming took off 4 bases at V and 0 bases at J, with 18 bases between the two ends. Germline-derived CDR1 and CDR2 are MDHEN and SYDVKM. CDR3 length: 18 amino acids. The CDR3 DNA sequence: TGTGCCAGCAGTTCGGCCGGGACACCGACATCAACTAATGAAAAACTGTTTTTT. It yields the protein CASSSAGTPTSTNEKLFF.